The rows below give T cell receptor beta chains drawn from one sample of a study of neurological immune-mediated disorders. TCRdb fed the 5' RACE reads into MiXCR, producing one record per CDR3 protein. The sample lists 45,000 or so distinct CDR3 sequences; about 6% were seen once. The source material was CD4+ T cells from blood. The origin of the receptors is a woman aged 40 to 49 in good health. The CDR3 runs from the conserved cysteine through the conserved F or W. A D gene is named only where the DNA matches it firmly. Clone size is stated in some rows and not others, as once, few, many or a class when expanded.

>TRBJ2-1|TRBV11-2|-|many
TGTGCCAGCAGCCTAGCTAGGTACGAGCAGTTCTTC
CASSLARYEQFF
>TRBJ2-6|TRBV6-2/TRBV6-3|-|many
TGTGCCAGCAGTTACGGGGGCGCTGGGGCCAACGTCCTGACTTTC
CASSYGGAGANVLTF
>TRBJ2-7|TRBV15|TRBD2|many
TGTGCCACCAGCAGACCGCGACTAGCGGGAGTCTACGAGCAGTACTTC
CATSRPRLAGVYEQYF
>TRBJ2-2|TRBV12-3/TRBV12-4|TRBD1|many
TGTGCCAGCAGTTTAGTACAGGGGGCGGCCGGGGAGCTGTTTTTT
CASSLVQGAAGELFF
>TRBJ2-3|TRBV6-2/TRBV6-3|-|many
TGTGCCAGCAGTTACATGAGCACAGATACGCAGTATTTT
CASSYMSTDTQYF
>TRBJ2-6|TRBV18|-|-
TGTGCCAGCTCACCATTCATTCTCACTAGCCCACCCCGTGCGGGGGCCAACGTCCTGACTTTC
CASSPFILTSPPRAGANVLTF
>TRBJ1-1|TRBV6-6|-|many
TGTGCCTCCCACCTTGAGGGGACTGAAGCTTTCTTT
CASHLEGTEAFF
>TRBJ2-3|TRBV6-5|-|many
TGTGCCAGCAGTATAGATCAGGGAGGGGGGGATACGCAGTATTTT
CASSIDQGGGDTQYF
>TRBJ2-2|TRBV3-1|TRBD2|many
TGTGCCAGCAGCCCCTTAGCGGGAGGGATTGACACCGGGGAGCTGTTTTTT
CASSPLAGGIDTGELFF
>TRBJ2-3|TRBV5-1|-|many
TGCGCCAGCAGCCCGGGAGGCACAGATACGCAGTATTTT
CASSPGGTDTQYF
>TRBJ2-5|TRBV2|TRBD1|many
TGTGCCAGCAGTGGGACAGGGGGTGTGGAGACCCAGTACTTC
CASSGTGGVETQYF
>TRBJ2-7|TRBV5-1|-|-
TGCGCCAGCAGCTTGGCCGGTGGGCCCATCACTTCGAGCTCCTACGAGCAGTACTTC
CASSLAGGPITSSSYEQYF
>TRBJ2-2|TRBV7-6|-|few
TGTGCCAGCAGTTCCGGACCAGGGGCCGGGGAGCTGTTTTTT
CASSSGPGAGELFF
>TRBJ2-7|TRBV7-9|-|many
TGTGCCAGCAGCTTAGAAGGGGGCTACGAGCAGTACTTC
CASSLEGGYEQYF